This T cell receptor (beta chain) was identified during a study of blood T cell repertoires in COVID-19. Study overall: The analysed material was cDNA or gDNA that came from T cells, B-cell-depleted T cells, or PBMCs.

V lost 6 bases and J lost 6, with 7 bases in between. The germline CDR1 and CDR2 sequences are DFQATT and SNEGSKA (reference sequence). The CDR3 is 10 residues long. Contact with a PCR-confirmed or clinician-diagnosed COVID-19 case occurred within 2 weeks of entry. Profiled with immunoSEQ multiplex PCR; TCRdb holds only in-frame clones, not every one. Here the sample spans about 250,000 clones, about 85% being singletons. The chain combines TRBV20-1 with TRBJ2-3, with no clear D. This receptor was obtained from a woman between 45 and 65 years old who had been exposed to COVID-19. Input material: PBMCs or T cells enriched from blood (not recorded which). The CDR3 DNA follows: TGCAGTGCGTGGGCGGATACGCAGTATTTT. It codes for CSAWADTQYF.